This TCR beta chain came from a study of blood T cell repertoires in COVID-19. Study-level background: The cDNA or gDNA used as material had been derived from T cells, B-cell-depleted T cells, or PBMCs.

Residents of 24 US areas, aged about 18 to 95 years, made up the participants. The CDR3 totals 16 residues. From germline, CDR1 is LNHDA and CDR2 SQIVND (reference sequence). Unmatched junction bases numbered 13, after V lost 6 bases and J lost 7 bases. In the original processing: Nucleated cell number was recorded as an estimate derived from reference gene primer amplification. TCRdb's copy holds only in-frame clones and misses some; the assay was immunoSEQ multiplex PCR. The V and J calls and clone size are taken from that table; D and trimming were inferred from the DNA. The profile shows about 140,000 clones, approximately 84% of them singletons.

The chain joins TRBV19 to TRBJ1-5, with 9 bases aligning to TRBD1. The sample taken for sequencing was PBMCs or T cells enriched from blood (not recorded which). The sequence came from a woman in her forties or fifties with acute COVID-19. The CDR3 spells CASSGAAGQGGQPQHF. DNA for the CDR3: TGTGCCAGTAGCGGCGCCGCGGGACAGGGAGGACAGCCCCAGCATTTT.